The 32 T cell receptor beta chains presented below share a single source sample, sequenced in a study of OX40 agonist ivuxolimab in advanced cancers. Receptor amplification or capture employed the immunoSEQ multiplex PCR assay. TCRdb stores this immuneACCESS table with in-frame sequences only. Part of the clones is absent; in the studies checked, under half of the shortfall reflects unresolved V genes, and no reason is known for the rest. A total of about 50,000 clones appear in this sample, roughly 84% of them only once. Of the sample, over 0.55% falls within the top ten clones. Sequencing was performed on CD4+ or CD8+ T cells sorted from blood, taken in a trial of the OX40 agonist ivuxolimab. The receptors here all came from an adult with an advanced solid tumor such as melanoma, head and neck, liver or kidney cancer.

J is TRBJ2-1 and V is TRBV28, with TRBD2 matching 12 bases. Germline V gene data show CDR1 as MDHEN and CDR2 as SYDVKM. Losses at the gene ends were 0 bases for V and 9 bases for J; bases not matched to a gene: 9. The CDR3 is made up of 17 amino acids. The CDR3: CASSLWNLAGGPGEQFF. The CDR3 DNA is TGTGCCAGCAGTTTATGGAACCTAGCGGGAGGGCCTGGTGAGCAGTTCTTC. The full variable domain, completed using reference TRBV28 and TRBJ2-1, is DVKVTQSSRYLVKRTGEKVFLECVQDMDHENMFWYRQDPGLGLRLIYFSYDVKMKEKGDIPEGYSVSREKKERFSLILESASTNQTSMYLCASSLWNLAGGPGEQFFGPGTRLTVL.

The chain recombines TRBV6-6 with TRBJ1-3; TRBD1 matches 7 bases. V trimming: 6 bases; J trimming: 0 bases; junction bases outside the gene matches: 8. Germline V lookup: CDR1 MNHNY, CDR2 SVGAGI (reference sequence). The CDR3 totals 16 residues. Written as DNA, the CDR3 is TGTGCCAGCAGACCGACAGGGTCTAGCTCTGGAAACACCATATATTTT. This encodes CASRPTGSSSGNTIYF.

This chain joins TRBV5-6 and TRBJ2-1, with TRBD1 identical over 8 bases. CDR3 length equals 16 residues. The V segment lost 4 bases and the J segment 8 bases; nucleotides outside the gene matches: 14. Germline V gene data show CDR1 as SGHDT and CDR2 as YYEEEE. The CDR3 spells CASSPLPGTGNDEQFF. The CDR3 DNA follows: TGTGCCAGCAGCCCACTCCCCGGGACAGGCAACGATGAGCAGTTCTTC.

The DNA for the CDR3 is TGTGCCAGCAGCCAAGATCTCGCAGGGATGGACTATGGCTACACCTTC. This translates into CASSQDLAGMDYGYTF. The genes are TRBV4-2 and TRBJ1-2; possibly TRBD1 for D (5 bases). CDR1 and CDR2 from the germline V gene are LGHNA and YNFKEQ. The CDR3 has 16 amino acids. The germline V and J ends were trimmed by 0 bases and 3 bases, with 14 bases remaining between them.

CDR3 in amino acids: CASSPDSTPNSPLHF. The CDR3 nucleotides read TGTGCCAGCTCACCAGATAGCACCCCTAATTCACCCCTCCACTTT. The gene calls are TRBV18 and TRBJ1-6; unclear D gene. Germline CDR1 is KGHSH and CDR2 is LQKENI. V was cut by 2 bases and J by 6 bases, with 11 bases left in between. CDR3 size: 15 residues.

The CDR3 loop is CASREGGRPNEQFF. For the CDR3, the DNA is TGTGCCAGCAGGGAGGGCGGGAGGCCAAATGAGCAGTTCTTC. This rearrangement joins TRBV27 to TRBJ2-1; 8 positions agree with TRBD2. CDR3 length equals 14 residues. CDR1 and CDR2 (germline): MNHEY, SMNVEV (reference sequence). With V trimmed by 6 bases and J by 7 bases, 8 bases remained unmatched.

The chain employs TRBV4-1 and TRBJ2-1; 13 positions agree with TRBD2. From germline, CDR1 is MGHRA and CDR2 YSYEKL. This CDR3 has 18 amino acids. V dropped 4 bases and J dropped 0; count of bases not matched to a gene: 6. The CDR3 sequence is CASSPGLAGTSSYNEQFF. Here the CDR3 DNA reads TGCGCCAGCAGCCCGGGACTAGCGGGAACTAGCTCCTACAATGAGCAGTTCTTC.

The chain joins TRBV30 to TRBJ1-5; 8 nucleotides agree with TRBD1. Trimming removed 2 bases from V and 5 bases from J; junction bases left unmatched: 5. CDR1 is GTSNPN, CDR2 SVGIG, per germline (reference sequence). The CDR3 covers 14 residues. The CDR3 loop is CAWSRGQGHQPQHF. Written as DNA, the CDR3 is TGTGCCTGGAGTAGAGGACAGGGACATCAGCCCCAGCATTTT.

The rearrangement links TRBV2 to TRBJ2-5; D ambiguous. Germline CDR1 SNHLY, CDR2 FYNNEI. The V end lost 4 bases, the J end lost 9 bases, and 6 bases lay between the germline ends. The CDR3 totals 10 residues. This chain's CDR3 is CASSGGAQYF. CDR3 bases: TGTGCCAGCAGTGGTGGGGCCCAGTACTTC.

This clone occurred once. The gene calls are TRBV7-2 and TRBJ1-1, with D tentatively TRBD1 (5 bases). This CDR3 comprises 16 residues. Trimming left V 4 bases short and J 0 bases short, with 15 bases between. Looked up from germline, CDR1 is SGHTA and CDR2 is FQGNSA. The CDR3 coding sequence is TGTGCCAGCAGCTCCCACCCGGGACTCATGAACACTGAAGCTTTCTTT. Protein: CASSSHPGLMNTEAFF. Drawing the rest from reference TRBV7-2 and TRBJ1-1, the complete variable domain is GAGVSQSPSNKVTEKGKDVELRCDPISGHTALYWYRQSLGQGLEFLIYFQGNSAPDKSGLPSDRFSAERTGGSVSTLTIQRTQQEDSAVYLCASSSHPGLMNTEAFFGQGTRLTVV.

The sample holds a few counts of this clone. This rearrangement joins TRBV4-2 to TRBJ1-5; no definite D call. The germline gives CDR1 LGHNA, CDR2 YNFKEQ. The CDR3 spans 13 residues. Trimming removed 2 bases from V and 4 bases from J, with 6 bases in between. The CDR3 loop reads CASSQSGNQPQHF. CDR3 DNA: TGTGCCAGCAGCCAATCCGGGAATCAGCCCCAGCATTTT.

This chain uses TRBV28 with TRBJ2-1; TRBD2 matches at 9 bases. The CDR3 has 14 amino acids. Germline V gene sequence: CDR1 MDHEN, CDR2 SYDVKM. The J segment lost 7 bases and the V segment lost 2 bases, leaving 3 bases of the junction unmatched. The CDR3 sequence is CASSLAGGWNEQFF. For the CDR3, the DNA is TGTGCCAGCAGTTTAGCGGGAGGGTGGAATGAGCAGTTCTTC.

The chain employs TRBV27 and TRBJ1-6; possible D gene TRBD1, 5 bases. The CDR3 has 18 residues. Germline V gives CDR1 MNHEY, CDR2 SMNVEV (reference sequence). Between the trimmed V and J ends, which lost 6 bases and 0 bases, there was a span of 18 bases. The DNA for the CDR3 is TGTGCCAGCAGGAACACGGAGGGACCCAGCTCCTATAATTCACCCCTCCACTTT. Its protein product is CASRNTEGPSSYNSPLHF.

This clone occurred once. The DNA for the CDR3 is TGTGCCAGCACCCGAGGCCGGACATTCGCGAACACCGGGGAGCTGTTTTTT. Translated: CASTRGRTFANTGELFF. This sequence joins TRBV7-2 and TRBJ2-2, with D perhaps TRBD1 (5 bases). The CDR3 has 17 amino acids. Germline-derived CDR1 and CDR2 are SGHTA and FQGNSA. The ends were cut back, 7 bases at V and 0 bases at J, with 18 bases in the middle.

The rearrangement joins TRBV10-2 to TRBJ2-3; D is unresolved. Trimming pared 0 bases from V and 0 bases from J, leaving 10 bases between. The germline CDR1 and CDR2 sequences are WSHSY and SAAADI. The CDR3 sequence is 16 residues long. The CDR3 coding sequence is TGCGCCAGCAGTGAGTCACGGTTATCTAGCACAGATACGCAGTATTTT. Its translation: CASSESRLSSTDTQYF.

V is TRBV9 and J is TRBJ1-1; 7 bases fit TRBD1. CDR1 is SGDLS, CDR2 YYNGEE, per germline. The CDR3 has 16 amino acids. V dropped 4 bases and J dropped 4; count of bases not matched to a gene: 13. CDR3 bases: TGTGCCAGCAGCCCCCAGGTAGGGGGCCTTGGCACTGAAGCTTTCTTT. It yields the protein CASSPQVGGLGTEAFF.

The rearrangement joins TRBV10-3 to TRBJ1-1; D is unclear. Per germline, CDR1 ENHRY and CDR2 SYGVKD. The length of the CDR3 is 16 residues. Trimming pared 6 bases from V and 1 base from J, leaving 18 bases between. Written as DNA, the CDR3 is TGTGCCATCAGCTCCCTGGGGAGAGGCGGGAACACTGAAGCTTTCTTT. Translation: CAISSLGRGGNTEAFF.

This chain links TRBV29-1 with TRBJ2-5, with no clear D. CDR1 is SQVTM, CDR2 ANQGSEA, per germline. V lost 0 bases and J lost 11, with 10 bases in between. This CDR3 is 11 amino acids long. The CDR3 DNA reads as TGCAGCGTTGAAGAGACCCGTTCTCAGTACTTC. Translating it yields CSVEETRSQYF.

This chain uses TRBV30 with TRBJ2-7; TRBD1 or TRBD2 may be the D gene (5 bases each). V was trimmed by 2 bases and J by 7 bases, leaving 9 bases between them. CDR3 length: 11 amino acids. The germline V gene encodes CDR1 GTSNPN and CDR2 SVGIG (reference sequence). The CDR3 loop is CAWSIGGEQYF. The CDR3 DNA sequence: TGTGCCTGGAGTATTGGGGGAGAGCAGTACTTC.

J is TRBJ2-3 and V is TRBV6-5, with D unresolved. The germline V and J ends were trimmed by 0 bases and 2 bases, with 6 bases remaining between them. This CDR3 has 14 residues. Germline assignment: CDR1 MNHEY and CDR2 SVGAGI. The CDR3 DNA follows: TGTGCCAGCAGTTACTCGAGATACACAGATACGCAGTATTTT. It specifies CASSYSRYTDTQYF.

The V call is TRBV10-3, the J call TRBJ2-2, with D perhaps being TRBD1 or TRBD2 (5 bases each). V lost 6 bases to trimming and J lost 0 bases, with 14 bases between them. This CDR3 is 16 amino acids long. CDR1 is ENHRY and CDR2 is SYGVKD in the germline V gene. The CDR3 DNA reads TGTGCCATCAGGCCAGGACGGGACGCGAACACCGGGGAGCTGTTTTTT. This encodes CAIRPGRDANTGELFF.

This chain links TRBV15 with TRBJ2-7; D is perhaps TRBD2 (5 bases). The V gene's germline CDR1 is LNHNV and CDR2 YYDKDF (reference sequence). Trimming removed 3 bases from V and 10 bases from J, with 10 bases in between. The CDR3 is made up of 11 amino acids. In nucleotides, the CDR3 is TGTGCCACCAGCAGTTCTGCGGGTCAGTACTTC. Amino acid sequence: CATSSSAGQYF. Together with reference TRBV15 and TRBJ2-7, the CDR3 gives the full variable domain: DAMVIQNPRYQVTQFGKPVTLSCSQTLNHNVMYWYQQKSSQAPKLLFHYYDKDFNNEADTPDNFQSRRPNTSFCFLDIRSPGLGDTAMYLCATSSSAGQYFGPGTRLTVT.

Comment on this clone: Other nucleotide sequences in the sample specify the same CDR3. This chain joins TRBV11-2 and TRBJ2-7; 7 nucleotides agree with TRBD2. CDR1 and CDR2 (germline): SGHAT, FQNNGV. The CDR3 extends over 15 amino acids. After removal of 5 bases from V and 3 bases from J, the junction contained 10 bases not matched to a gene. The CDR3 sequence is CASSIRTSGSYEQYF. CDR3 nucleotides: TGTGCCAGCAGCATACGGACTAGTGGGAGCTACGAGCAGTACTTC. Complete variable domain (other parts from reference TRBV11-2 and TRBJ2-7): EAGVAQSPRYKIIEKRQSVAFWCNPISGHATLYWYQQILGQGPKLLIQFQNNGVVDDSQLPKDRFSAERLKGVDSTLKIQPAKLEDSAVYLCASSIRTSGSYEQYFGPGTRLTVT.

The V call is TRBV10-3, the J call TRBJ2-1, with a weak D call TRBD2 (6 bases). Germline CDR1 is ENHRY and CDR2 is SYGVKD. The CDR3 totals 17 residues. The V end lost 0 bases, the J end lost 7 bases, and 19 bases lay between the germline ends. CDR3 sequence reads: CAISESSWLAVKNEQFF. In DNA, the CDR3 is TGTGCCATCAGTGAGTCGAGTTGGTTAGCGGTTAAGAATGAGCAGTTCTTC.

This clone was counted once. This chain connects TRBV6-6 to TRBJ2-7; tentatively, D is TRBD2 (5 bases). This CDR3 has 14 amino acids. In germline, CDR1 is MNHNY, CDR2 SVGAGI (reference sequence). Trimming stripped 6 bases from V and 0 bases from J, with 12 bases between. DNA of the CDR3: TGTGCCAGCAGGGAGGCGCAGAGCTCCTACGAGCAGTACTTC. This sequence encodes CASREAQSSYEQYF.

About this clone itself: One end of the junction varies from germline; a read error may be responsible. The CDR3 loop reads CASSLELKSSTDMQYF. Written as DNA, the CDR3 is TGTGCCAGCAGCCTGGAGCTCAAGTCTAGCACAGATATGCAGTATTTT. The genes are TRBV7-2 and TRBJ2-3, with D possibly being TRBD2 (5 bases). Germline V gene sequence: CDR1 SGHTA, CDR2 FQGNSA. The CDR3 consists of 16 residues.

CDR3 sequence reads: CASSLAQVMNTEAFF. In DNA form, the CDR3 reads TGTGCCAGCAGCTTAGCTCAGGTCATGAACACTGAAGCTTTCTTT. The V gene is TRBV7-2, the J gene TRBJ1-1; unclear D gene. This CDR3 contains 15 residues. V was clipped by 0 bases and J by 0 bases, with 8 bases between them. Looked up from germline, CDR1 is SGHTA and CDR2 is FQGNSA.

This clone occurred a few times. The chain combines TRBV29-1 with TRBJ1-1; 8 bases are shared with TRBD1. Germline V gene data show CDR1 as SQVTM and CDR2 as ANQGSEA. The CDR3 length is 15 residues. J gave up 0 bases and V 8 bases, and 11 bases lay outside the gene matches. The CDR3: CSHSGQGLMNTEAFF. The CDR3 nucleotides are TGCAGCCATTCTGGACAGGGTTTGATGAACACTGAAGCTTTCTTT. Variable domain in full (rest from reference TRBV29-1 and TRBJ1-1): SAVISQKPSRDICQRGTSLTIQCQVDSQVTMMFWYRQQPGQSLTLIATANQGSEATYESGFVIDKFPISRPNLTFSTLTVSNMSPEDSSIYLCSHSGQGLMNTEAFFGQGTRLTVV.

V gene TRBV6-5 combines with J gene TRBJ1-3; D gene ambiguous. Looked up from germline, CDR1 is MNHEY and CDR2 is SVGAGI. The CDR3 covers 12 residues. The V end lost 6 bases, the J end lost 3 bases, and 6 bases lay between the germline ends. CDR3 nucleotides: TGTGCCAGCAGGACCCTTGGAAACACCATATATTTT. Its protein is CASRTLGNTIYF.

The chain joins TRBV6-6 to TRBJ1-1; possible D gene TRBD1, 6 bases. CDR1 is MNHNY, CDR2 SVGAGI, per germline (reference sequence). The CDR3 contains 13 residues. The V end lost 2 bases, the J end lost 5 bases, and 9 bases lay between the germline ends. This CDR3 reads CASSYGGATEAFF. In DNA, the CDR3 is TGTGCCAGCAGTTACGGGGGGGCAACTGAAGCTTTCTTT.

The rearrangement joins TRBV7-8 to TRBJ2-3; TRBD2 agrees at 8 bases. Germline assignment: CDR1 SGHVS and CDR2 FQNEAQ. V shed 5 bases and J 7 bases; nucleotides not matched to a gene: 5. This CDR3 has 13 amino acids. The CDR3 nucleotides read TGTGCCAGCAGCCCAGGCGGGGGGTATACGCAGTATTTT. This gives the protein CASSPGGGYTQYF.

The chain carries TRBV27 and TRBJ2-3; D gene ambiguous. Germline-derived CDR1 and CDR2 are MNHEY and SMNVEV (reference sequence). Deletions cut 1 base from V and 4 bases from J, with 6 bases between. CDR3 length: 13 amino acids. CDR3 region: CASSLFAADTQYF. The CDR3 DNA is TGTGCCAGCAGTTTATTCGCAGCAGATACGCAGTATTTT.